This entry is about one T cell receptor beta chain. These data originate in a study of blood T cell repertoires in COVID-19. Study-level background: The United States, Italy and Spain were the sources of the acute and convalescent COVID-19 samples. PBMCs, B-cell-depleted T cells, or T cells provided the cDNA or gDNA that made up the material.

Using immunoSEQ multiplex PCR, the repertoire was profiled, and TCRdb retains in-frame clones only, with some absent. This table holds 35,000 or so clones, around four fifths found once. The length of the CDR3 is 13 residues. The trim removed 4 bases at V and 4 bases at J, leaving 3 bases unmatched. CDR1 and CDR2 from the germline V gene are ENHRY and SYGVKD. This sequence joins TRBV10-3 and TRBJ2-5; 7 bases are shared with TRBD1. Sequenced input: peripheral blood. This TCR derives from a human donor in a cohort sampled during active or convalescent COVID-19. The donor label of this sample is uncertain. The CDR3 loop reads CAISGQGRETQYF. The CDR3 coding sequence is TGTGCCATCAGTGGACAGGGAAGAGAGACCCAGTACTTC.